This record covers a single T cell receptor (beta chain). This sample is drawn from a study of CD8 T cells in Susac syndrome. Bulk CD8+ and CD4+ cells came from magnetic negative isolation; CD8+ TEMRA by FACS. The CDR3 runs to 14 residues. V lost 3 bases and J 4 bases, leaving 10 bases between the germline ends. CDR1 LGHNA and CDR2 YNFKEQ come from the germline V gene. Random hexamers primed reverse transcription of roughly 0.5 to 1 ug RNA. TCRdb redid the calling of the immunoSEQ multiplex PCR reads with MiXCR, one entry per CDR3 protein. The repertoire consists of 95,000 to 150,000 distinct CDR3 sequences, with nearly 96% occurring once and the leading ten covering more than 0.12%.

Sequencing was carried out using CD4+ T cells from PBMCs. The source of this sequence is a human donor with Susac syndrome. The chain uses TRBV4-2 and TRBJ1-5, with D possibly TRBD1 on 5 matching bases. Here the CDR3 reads CASSHNQGNQPQHF. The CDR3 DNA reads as TGTGCCAGCAGCCACAACCAGGGAAATCAGCCCCAGCATTTT.